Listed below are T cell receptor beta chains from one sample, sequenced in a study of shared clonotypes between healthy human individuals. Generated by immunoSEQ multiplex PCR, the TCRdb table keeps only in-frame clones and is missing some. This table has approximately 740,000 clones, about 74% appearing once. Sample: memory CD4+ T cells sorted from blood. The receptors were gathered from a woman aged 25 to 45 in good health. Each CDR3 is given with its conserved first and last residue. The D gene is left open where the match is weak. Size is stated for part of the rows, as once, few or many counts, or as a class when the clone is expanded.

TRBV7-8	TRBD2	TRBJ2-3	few	CASSLVAGLADTQYF	TGTGCCAGCAGCTTAGTAGCGGGCTTGGCAGATACGCAGTATTTT
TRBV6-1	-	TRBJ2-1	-	CASTGVAFDEQFF	TGTGCCAGCACCGGCGTAGCGTTCGATGAGCAGTTCTTC
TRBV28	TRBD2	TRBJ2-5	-	CASSFEAGVGDETQYF	TGTGCCAGCAGTTTCGAAGCGGGAGTAGGAGATGAGACCCAGTACTTC
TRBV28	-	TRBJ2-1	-	CASSHTAAGTGGNEQFF	TGTGCCAGCAGTCACACAGCGGCGGGAACCGGAGGGAATGAGCAGTTCTTC
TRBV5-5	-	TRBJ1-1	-	CASSHRDNTEAFF	TGTGCCAGCAGCCACCGGGACAACACTGAAGCTTTCTTT
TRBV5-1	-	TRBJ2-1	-	CASSSDSVSYNEQFF	TGCGCCAGCAGCTCGGACTCGGTCTCCTACAATGAGCAGTTCTTC
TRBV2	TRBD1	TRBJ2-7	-	CASGDRRNYEQYF	TGTGCCAGCGGGGACAGGCGGAACTACGAGCAGTACTTC
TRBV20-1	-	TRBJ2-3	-	CSARRKTQYF	TGCAGTGCTCGGCGCAAAACGCAGTATTTT
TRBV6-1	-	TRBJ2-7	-	CASRRSGPPYEQYF	TGTGCCAGCAGACGCAGCGGGCCCCCCTACGAGCAGTACTTC
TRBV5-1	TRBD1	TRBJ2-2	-	CASSSTGGAAAGELFF	TGCGCCAGCAGCTCGACAGGGGGCGCGGCGGCCGGGGAGCTGTTTTTT
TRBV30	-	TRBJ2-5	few	CAWGVRWGETQYF	TGTGCCTGGGGCGTAAGGTGGGGAGAGACCCAGTACTTC
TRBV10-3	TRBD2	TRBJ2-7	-	CAIRGTSGTYEQYF	TGTGCCATCAGGGGGACTAGCGGGACCTACGAGCAGTACTTC
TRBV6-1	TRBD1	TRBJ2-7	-	CASRAGQGPYEQYF	TGTGCCAGCAGAGCGGGACAGGGGCCTTACGAGCAGTACTTC
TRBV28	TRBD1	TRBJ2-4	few	CASRPYRTGGNIQYF	TGTGCCAGCAGGCCTTACAGGACAGGGGGAAACATTCAGTACTTC
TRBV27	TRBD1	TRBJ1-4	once	CASSPLGTGGEKLFF	TGTGCCAGCTCCCCCCTTGGGACAGGGGGTGAAAAACTGTTTTTT
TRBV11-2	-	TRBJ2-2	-	CASSSNTPPGELFF	TGTGCCAGCAGCTCTAATACCCCGCCCGGGGAGCTGTTTTTT
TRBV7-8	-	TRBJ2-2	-	CASSRQSRPGELFF	TGTGCCAGCAGCCGACAGTCAAGGCCCGGGGAGCTGTTTTTT
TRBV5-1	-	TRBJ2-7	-	CASSPEETYEQYF	TGCGCCAGCAGCCCCGAGGAGACCTACGAGCAGTACTTC
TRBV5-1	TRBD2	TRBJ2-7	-	CASSTSGTYEQYF	TGCGCCAGCAGCACTAGCGGCACCTACGAGCAGTACTTC
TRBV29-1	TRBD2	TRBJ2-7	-	CSAGAGLAGGGYEQYF	TGCAGCGCCGGAGCGGGACTAGCGGGAGGGGGCTACGAGCAGTACTTC
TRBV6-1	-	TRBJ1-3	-	CASSRLTTSGNTIYF	TGTGCCAGCAGTCGCTTAACGACGTCTGGAAACACCATATATTTT
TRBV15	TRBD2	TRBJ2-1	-	CATSRVGAGAYEQFF	TGTGCCACCAGCAGAGTCGGAGCGGGGGCTTATGAGCAGTTCTTC
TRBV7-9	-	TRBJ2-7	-	CASRPDSNEQYF	TGTGCCAGCAGGCCCGACTCTAACGAGCAGTACTTC
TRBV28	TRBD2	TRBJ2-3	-	CASSAAGADTQYF	TGTGCCAGCAGTGCTGCGGGAGCAGATACGCAGTATTTT
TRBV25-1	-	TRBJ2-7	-	CASSGSTGLSYEQYF	TGTGCCAGCAGTGGAAGTACAGGCCTCTCCTACGAGCAGTACTTC
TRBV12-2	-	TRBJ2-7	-	CASRLVREFYEQYF	TGTGCAAGTCGCTTGGTGCGGGAGTTCTACGAGCAGTACTTC
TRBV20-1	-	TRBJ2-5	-	CSAEKGETQYF	TGCAGCGCCGAAAAGGGGGAGACCCAGTACTTC
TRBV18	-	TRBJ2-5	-	CASSPPSVSSQETQYF	TGTGCCAGCTCACCACCATCGGTAAGCTCTCAAGAGACCCAGTACTTC
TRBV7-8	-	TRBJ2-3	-	CASSSAVSSTDTQYF	TGTGCCAGCAGCTCGGCCGTGTCTAGCACAGATACGCAGTATTTT
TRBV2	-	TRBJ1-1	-	CASSDGGGMNTEAFF	TGTGCCAGCAGTGATGGTGGCGGTATGAACACTGAAGCTTTCTTT
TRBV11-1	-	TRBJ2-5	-	CASSLPNEGETQYF	TGTGCCAGCAGCTTACCTAACGAGGGAGAGACCCAGTACTTC
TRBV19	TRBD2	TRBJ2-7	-	CASSYDGTSGTYEQYF	TGTGCCAGTAGTTACGACGGGACTAGCGGAACCTACGAGCAGTACTTC
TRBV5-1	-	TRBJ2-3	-	CASSFASTDTQYF	TGCGCCAGCAGCTTTGCTAGCACAGATACGCAGTATTTT
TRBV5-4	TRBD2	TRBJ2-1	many	CASSPLAGNENEQFF	TGTGCCAGCAGCCCACTAGCGGGAAATGAGAATGAGCAGTTCTTC
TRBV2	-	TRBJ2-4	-	CASSGALAKNIQYF	TGTGCCAGCAGTGGGGCATTAGCCAAAAACATTCAGTACTTC
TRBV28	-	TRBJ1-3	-	CASSLAGPGNTIYF	TGTGCCAGCAGTTTGGCAGGGCCTGGAAACACCATATATTTT
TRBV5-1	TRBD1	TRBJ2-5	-	CASSLGTGALGETQYF	TGCGCCAGCAGCCTCGGGACAGGAGCCCTGGGAGAGACCCAGTACTTC
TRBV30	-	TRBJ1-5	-	CAWSGGGGNQPQHF	TGTGCCTGGAGCGGAGGGGGGGGCAATCAGCCCCAGCATTTT
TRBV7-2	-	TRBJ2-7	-	CASSLGRLSYEQYF	TGTGCCAGCAGCTTAGGCCGACTCTCCTACGAGCAGTACTTC
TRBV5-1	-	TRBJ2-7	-	CASSLVAGLNYEQYF	TGCGCCAGCAGCTTGGTGGCAGGATTGAACTACGAGCAGTACTTC
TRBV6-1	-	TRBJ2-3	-	CASSEPPYTDTQYF	TGTGCCAGCAGTGAACCCCCATACACAGATACGCAGTATTTT
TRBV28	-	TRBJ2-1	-	CASRSPRFNEQFF	TGTGCCAGCAGATCCCCGCGGTTCAATGAGCAGTTCTTC
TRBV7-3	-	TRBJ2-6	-	CASSLNPISGSGANVLTF	TGTGCCAGCAGCTTAAACCCGATTAGTGGGTCTGGGGCCAACGTCCTGACTTTC
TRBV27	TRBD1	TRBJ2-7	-	CASSFGTGSGASYEQYF	TGTGCCAGCAGTTTTGGGACAGGGTCCGGGGCCAGCTACGAGCAGTACTTC
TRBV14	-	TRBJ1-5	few	CASSLSGTDQPQHF	TGTGCCAGCAGCCTATCTGGCACTGATCAGCCCCAGCATTTT
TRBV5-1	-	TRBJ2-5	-	CASSTNDGGETQYF	TGCGCCAGCAGCACAAATGACGGAGGGGAGACCCAGTACTTC
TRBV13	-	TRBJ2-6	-	CASSPGWSGANVLTF	TGTGCCAGCAGCCCCGGGTGGTCTGGGGCCAACGTCCTGACTTTC
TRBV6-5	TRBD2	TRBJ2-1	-	CASSKASGRRGEQFF	TGTGCCAGCAGTAAGGCTAGCGGGAGAAGGGGTGAGCAGTTCTTC
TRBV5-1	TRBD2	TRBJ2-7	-	CASRPPGLAGGWGREQYF	TGCGCCAGCAGACCACCGGGACTAGCGGGAGGGTGGGGGCGCGAGCAGTACTTC
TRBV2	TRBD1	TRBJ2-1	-	CASSPRDRGGNEQFF	TGTGCCAGCAGTCCTCGGGACAGGGGAGGCAATGAGCAGTTCTTC
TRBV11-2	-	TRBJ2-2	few	CASSLSNPAGELFF	TGTGCCAGCAGCTTATCAAACCCCGCCGGGGAGCTGTTTTTT
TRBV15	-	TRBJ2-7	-	CATSRDRTLEQYF	TGTGCCACCAGCAGAGACAGGACCCTCGAGCAGTACTTC
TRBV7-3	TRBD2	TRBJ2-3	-	CASSLTLSGTSGLDTQYF	TGTGCCAGCAGCTTAACTCTGTCCGGGACTAGCGGGTTAGATACGCAGTATTTT
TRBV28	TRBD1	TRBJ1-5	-	CAGGTGYQPQHF	TGTGCCGGCGGGACAGGATATCAGCCCCAGCATTTT
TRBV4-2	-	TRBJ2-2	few	CASSPTAGGAANTGELFF	TGTGCCAGCAGCCCTACGGCAGGGGGGGCGGCGAACACCGGGGAGCTGTTTTTT
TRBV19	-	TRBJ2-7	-	CASSATWTGLGAQYF	TGTGCCAGTAGTGCAACATGGACTGGCTTAGGAGCGCAGTACTTC